Listed here are 13 T cell receptor beta chains from one sample, sequenced in a study of blood T cell repertoires in COVID-19. Profiling relied on immunoSEQ multiplex PCR, and the TCRdb table lists in-frame clones only, not all of them. Here the sample spans some 150,000 clones, around 84% being singletons. Sequences were obtained from peripheral blood. Receptors originate from an older woman with acute or convalescent COVID-19.

The CDR3 protein is CASSLPGSGATDTQYF. As DNA, the CDR3 is TGCGCCAGCAGCTTGCCTGGGTCAGGGGCCACAGATACGCAGTATTTT. This rearrangement joins TRBV5-1 to TRBJ2-3, with D possibly TRBD1 on 6 matching bases. The CDR3 has 16 amino acids. In germline, CDR1 is SGHRS, CDR2 YFSETQ. Between the trimmed V and J ends, which lost 1 base and 2 bases, there was a span of 14 bases.

This clone appeared many times. This chain links TRBV28 with TRBJ2-2; the D gene is possibly TRBD1 (6 bases). Trimming removed 6 bases from V and 0 bases from J, with 14 bases in between. CDR3 length: 16 amino acids. Germline CDR1 reads MDHEN; CDR2 reads SYDVKM. CDR3 sequence (DNA): TGTGCCAGCAGCAAACTGGGGACATCGAACACCGGGGAGCTGTTTTTT. It specifies CASSKLGTSNTGELFF.

The chain joins TRBV19 to TRBJ2-2; TRBD2 agrees at 10 bases. The CDR3 length is 17 residues. From germline, CDR1 is LNHDA and CDR2 SQIVND (reference sequence). J lost 0 bases, V lost 4 bases, and 5 bases had no gene match. The CDR3 DNA reads TGTGCCAGTAGTAAGGCTAGCGGGGGAGCGAACACCGGGGAGCTGTTTTTT. Its protein product is CASSKASGGANTGELFF.

The chain recombines TRBV5-4 with TRBJ1-1; D ambiguous. Germline V gives CDR1 SGHNT, CDR2 YYREEE (reference sequence). The CDR3 covers 15 residues. V was pared by 1 base and J by 0 bases, with 10 bases between. The CDR3 region is CASSLMGSLNTEAFF. Written as DNA, the CDR3 is TGTGCCAGCAGCTTGATGGGCAGCTTGAACACTGAAGCTTTCTTT.

The chain links TRBV6-1 to TRBJ1-2; D perhaps matches TRBD1 (6 bases). Trimming cost V 5 bases and J 2 bases, with 12 bases left between them. The CDR3 consists of 14 residues. Germline V gene sequence: CDR1 MNHNS, CDR2 SASEGT. CDR3 sequence (DNA): TGTGCCAGCAGTATGGACAGTTCAAACTATGGCTACACCTTC. Its translation is CASSMDSSNYGYTF.

This sequence joins TRBV19 and TRBJ1-2, with 9 bases that match TRBD1. The length of the CDR3 is 16 residues. Germline trimming cut 3 bases from V and 4 bases from J; bases unmatched to any gene: 9. Germline values: CDR1 LNHDA, CDR2 SQIVND (reference sequence). The CDR3: CASSIQQGAAVYGYTF. In DNA, the CDR3 is TGTGCCAGTAGTATCCAACAGGGGGCGGCTGTCTATGGCTACACCTTC.

This clone turned up a few times. The chain carries TRBV5-1 and TRBJ2-7, with 7 bases identical to TRBD1. The junction had 6 bases not matched to a gene; V was cut back by 4 bases and J by 2 bases. This CDR3 is 14 amino acids long. The germline V gene has CDR1 SGHRS and CDR2 YFSETQ. CDR3 region: CASSPGQRTYEQYF. The CDR3 coding sequence is TGCGCCAGCAGCCCGGGACAGCGTACCTACGAGCAGTACTTC.

The rearrangement uses TRBV28 and TRBJ1-6; D may be TRBD1 (5 bases). V lost 6 bases to trimming and J lost 6 bases, with 6 bases between them. The CDR3 is made up of 12 amino acids. Germline-derived CDR1 and CDR2 are MDHEN and SYDVKM. The CDR3 spells CASRDSNSPLHF. The CDR3 DNA reads TGTGCCAGCAGAGACAGTAATTCACCCCTCCACTTT.

The V and J genes are TRBV9 and TRBJ2-1, with a tentative D call TRBD2 (6 bases). The germline V and J ends were trimmed by 2 bases and 10 bases, with 10 bases remaining between them. The CDR3 extends over 12 amino acids. Germline V gene sequence: CDR1 SGDLS, CDR2 YYNGEE. The CDR3 region is CASSVVAGEQFF. In nucleotides, the CDR3 is TGTGCCAGCAGCGTCGTGGCGGGGGAGCAGTTCTTC.

The chain combines TRBV3-1 (or the pseudogene TRBV3-2) with TRBJ1-3; TRBD1 matches at 7 bases. Germline loops: CDR1 LGHDT, CDR2 YNNKEL (reference sequence). V lost 4 bases and J lost 2; bases outside the gene matches: 14. CDR3 length equals 18 residues. The CDR3 DNA reads as TGTGCCAGCAGCCCAAAGTGGGCACAGGGGAGGACTGGAAACACCATATATTTT. Translating gives CASSPKWAQGRTGNTIYF.

The chain links TRBV5-1 to TRBJ1-2; maybe TRBD1 (6 bases). This CDR3 comprises 12 residues. V lost 4 bases and J lost 6, with 10 bases in between. Germline V CDR1 and CDR2: SGHRS, YFSETQ. The CDR3, as DNA: TGCGCCAGCAGCCCAGCAGGGGATGGCTACACCTTC. This gives the protein CASSPAGDGYTF. The complete variable domain, with remaining parts taken from reference TRBV5-1 and TRBJ1-2, reads KAGVTQTPRYLIKTRGQQVTLSCSPISGHRSVSWYQQTPGQGLQFLFEYFSETQRNKGNFPGRFSGRQFSNSRSEMNVSTLELGDSALYLCASSPAGDGYTFGSGTRLTVV.

V gene TRBV28 combines with J gene TRBJ1-2; 9 bases map to TRBD1. V was pared by 3 bases and J by 6 bases, with 8 bases of the junction left unmatched. The CDR3 spans 15 residues. Germline V gene data show CDR1 as MDHEN and CDR2 as SYDVKM. The CDR3 is CASSFRRQGGNGYTF. CDR3 nucleotides: TGTGCCAGCAGTTTCCGAAGACAGGGGGGGAATGGCTACACCTTC.

The chain couples TRBV10-3 to TRBJ1-2; 11 nucleotides agree with TRBD1. The CDR3 totals 16 residues. The ends lost 6 bases at V and 1 base at J; junction bases unmatched: 7. Germline lookup yields CDR1 ENHRY and CDR2 SYGVKD. CDR3 DNA: TGTGCCATCAGGGACAGGGGGCGCCGGGATAACTATGGCTACACCTTC. This encodes CAIRDRGRRDNYGYTF.